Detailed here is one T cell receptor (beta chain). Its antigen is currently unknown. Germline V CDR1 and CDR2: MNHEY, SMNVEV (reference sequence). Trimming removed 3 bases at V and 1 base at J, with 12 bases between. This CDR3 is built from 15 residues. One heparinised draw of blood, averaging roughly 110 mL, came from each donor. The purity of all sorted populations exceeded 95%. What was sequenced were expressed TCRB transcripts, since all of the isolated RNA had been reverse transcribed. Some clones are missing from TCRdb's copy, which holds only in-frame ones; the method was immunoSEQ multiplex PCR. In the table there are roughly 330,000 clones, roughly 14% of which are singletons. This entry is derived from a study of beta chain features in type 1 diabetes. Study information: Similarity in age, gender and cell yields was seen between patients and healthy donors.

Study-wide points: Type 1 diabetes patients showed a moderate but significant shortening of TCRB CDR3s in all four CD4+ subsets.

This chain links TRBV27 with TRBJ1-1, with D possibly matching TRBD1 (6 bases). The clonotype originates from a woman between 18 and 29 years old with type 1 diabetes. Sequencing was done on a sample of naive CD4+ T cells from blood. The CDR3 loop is CASSLRGQSNTEAFF. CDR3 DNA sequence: TGTGCCAGCAGTTTGAGAGGACAGTCGAACACTGAAGCTTTCTTT.